This TCR beta chain appears in the sequencing data of a study of T cells in Graves' hyperthyroidism and ophthalmopathy. This CDR3 spans 12 amino acids. Germline V gene sequence: CDR1 GTSNPN, CDR2 SVGIG (reference sequence). Regions amplified from RNA transcripts were the TCR beta CDR3 regions. The TCR CDR3 was amplified in a first-round RT-PCR using the HTBI primer set. TCRdb ran MiXCR on the multiplex PCR reads and lists one entry per CDR3 protein. Found here are about 380,000 distinct CDR3 sequences, less than 15% of them singletons; the top ten hold less than 25%. With regard to this clonotype: At one end, the junction sequence differs from germline, possibly due to a read error.

The sample taken for sequencing was blood. The genes are TRBV30 and TRBJ1-2, with a tentative D call TRBD1 (6 bases). This clonotype was sampled from a man aged 25-45 years with Graves' hyperthyroidism that later progressed to Graves' ophthalmopathy. This CDR3 is CVWSDSGQGYTF. The CDR3 nucleotides read TGTGTCTGGAGTGATTCTGGACAGGGCTACACCTTC.